This T cell receptor beta chain was observed in a study of shared clonotypes between healthy human individuals. Study context: Donors had three CD4 naive, three CD4 memory, two CD8 naive and one CD8 memory plate apiece.

TCRdb's table, derived via immunoSEQ multiplex PCR, lists solely in-frame clones and lacks some. The sample has roughly 1 million clones, under 80% seen once. Participating donors were healthy, HIV-negative adults free of recent acute infections or vaccinations. The investigators split CD4+ cells into a CD45RA+ naive subset and a CD45RA-negative memory subset. The sequence came from a man aged 18 to 29 in good health. The specimen was memory CD4+ T cells sorted from blood. The subset denotes: CD45RA-negative fraction.

The CDR3 DNA sequence: TGTGCCAGCAGCAGAGACCGATACGAGCAGTACTTC. It translates to CASSRDRYEQYF. This chain joins TRBV28 and TRBJ2-5; D ambiguous. TRBJ2-7 explains the end of the DNA better; the J call may be wrong. Germline V gene lookup returns CDR1 MDHEN and CDR2 SYDVKM. This CDR3 contains 12 residues.